A single sample is the source of the 18 T cell receptor beta chains below, sequenced in a study of tumor-infiltrating lymphocytes in primary liver carcinoma. Production of TCR beta cDNA used roughly 480 ng total RNA together with a constant-region primer. Investigators got TCR beta libraries out of three nested multiplex PCR rounds, done with slightly modified ARM-PCR. In the first two PCR rounds, TRBV1-TRBV30 forward primers were paired with a C-beta reverse primer, and each round lasted approximately 9 cycles. TCRdb analysed the multiplex PCR reads with MiXCR anew, one entry per CDR3 protein. The table shows about 200,000 distinct CDR3 sequences, with around four fifths occurring only once. Both RNA and DNA were isolated together from around 20-30 mg of bulk tissue that had not been sorted. Sequenced material: tumor tissue from primary liver carcinoma. These TCRs come from a middle-aged man with primary liver carcinoma and hepatitis B virus infection.

For this clonotype: Likely a read error: the CDR3 ends without its conserved phenylalanine or tryptophan. It is unclear where the CDR3 begins or ends on the DNA, so no DNA is shown, and the CDR3 is as TCRdb lists it. The chain combines TRBV6-5 with TRBJ2-1; whether TRBD1, the table's D call, matches the DNA was not checked. Germline CDR1 and CDR2: MNHEY and SVGAGI. A total of 16 residues make up the CDR3, ends included. CDR3 amino acids: CAISSRAPVGYNEQII.

The chain joins TRBV12-3 or TRBV12-4 to TRBJ2-7, with unresolved D. V shed 2 bases and J shed 13 bases, with 24 bases lying between them. The CDR3 has 15 residues. CDR3 region: CASSLRQASSYEEYF. The CDR3 DNA reads as TGTGCCAGCAGTTTACGGCAGGCCAGCTCCTACGAGGAATACTTC.

For this clonotype: Possible read error: a much larger clone is one base away. V is TRBV6-1 and J is TRBJ1-5; D unclear. Looked up from germline, CDR1 is MNHNS and CDR2 is SASEGT. CDR3 length: 14 amino acids. Written as DNA, the CDR3 is TGTGCCAGCAGTGAAAGTAGGGTACAGCAGCTCCAGCATTTT. This translates into CASSESRVQQLQHF.

On this clonotype: One junction end disagrees with the germline gene, perhaps due to a read error. The chain uses TRBV4-3 and TRBJ2-5, with 9 bases fitting TRBD2. The CDR3 sequence is 14 residues long. Germline V gene data show CDR1 as LGHNA and CDR2 as YSLEER. The CDR3 loop reads CARSQLLSGSGPYF. The CDR3 coding sequence is TGCGCCAGAAGCCAACTCCTTAGCGGGAGTGGGCCGTACTTC.

This clonotype was picked up many times. This chain joins TRBV12-5 and TRBJ1-5; unclear D gene. Trimming took 8 bases from V and 5 from J, leaving 10 bases between them. This CDR3 spans 12 amino acids. Germline V gives CDR1 LGHNT, CDR2 FRNRAP. CDR3 nucleotides: TGTGCTAGTCTAAGGAGGGATCAGCCCCAGCATTTT. Translation: CASLRRDQPQHF.

Remarks on this clonotype: A read error may produce the germline difference seen at one junction end. This chain links TRBV6-1 with TRBJ2-1, with D maybe TRBD1 (5 bases). There are 13 residues in the CDR3. Germline loops: CDR1 MNHNS, CDR2 SASEGT. This chain's CDR3 is CTSHSDSYNEQFF. The CDR3 bases are TGTACCAGCCACAGTGACAGCTACAATGAGCAGTTCTTC.

With respect to this clonotype: The junction and the germline gene differ at one end; a read error may be behind it. The gene calls are TRBV5-1 and TRBJ2-2; D is possibly TRBD1 (6 bases). The CDR3 extends over 15 amino acids. Germline loops: CDR1 SGHRS, CDR2 YFSETQ. CDR3 DNA: TGTGCCAGCAGCGACAGGATCCCGAACACCGGGGTGCTGTTTTTT. As protein: CASSDRIPNTGVLFF.

This clonotype was recorded a few times. Germline and junction disagree at one end, which may indicate a read error. J is TRBJ2-3 and V is TRBV11-1; weak D call: TRBD2 (6 bases). CDR1 and CDR2 (germline): SGHAT, FQDESV (reference sequence). The CDR3 consists of 19 residues. CDR3 in amino acids: CASSSGGSSVGASTDTQYF. The CDR3 coding sequence is TGTGCCAGTAGCTCTGGGGGGAGCTCTGTTGGAGCCAGCACAGATACGCAGTATTTT.

CDR3 sequence (DNA): TGTGCCAGCATCTCCACCCGGGACAGGGGTAGCACCGGGGAGCTGTTTTTT. This sequence encodes CASISTRDRGSTGELFF. The V call is TRBV5-6, the J call TRBJ2-2; 10 nucleotides line up with TRBD1. V lost 6 bases and J lost 4; bases outside the gene matches: 12. This CDR3 is 17 amino acids long. The germline V gene encodes CDR1 SGHDT and CDR2 YYEEEE.

The chain joins TRBV6-2 or TRBV6-3 to TRBJ1-5; unclear D gene. The germline CDR1 and CDR2 sequences are MNHEY and SVGEGT. The length of the CDR3 is 14 residues. Trimming left V 4 bases short and J 4 bases short, with 11 bases between. CDR3 loop: CASSSLGINQPQHF. The CDR3 bases are TGTGCCAGCAGTTCTCTAGGGATTAATCAGCCCCAGCATTTT.

Concerning this clonotype: In this CDR3 the conserved last residue, phenylalanine or tryptophan, is missing, so a read error is likely. CDR3 loop: CASTPGAGGIFEQFC. For the CDR3, the DNA is TGTGCCAGCACCCCCGGGGCAGGGGGCATTTTTGAGCAGTTCTGC. This sequence joins TRBV28 and TRBJ2-1, with 8 bases lining up with TRBD1. The J segment lost 9 bases and the V segment lost 7 bases, leaving 14 bases of the junction unmatched. Germline loops: CDR1 MDHEN, CDR2 SYDVKM. CDR3 length equals 15 residues.

This clonotype was picked up many times. A read error may explain this, as a much larger clone is one base away. The gene calls are TRBV6-5 and TRBJ1-2; D is ambiguous. V lost 2 bases and J lost 4, with 8 bases in between. Germline V gives CDR1 MNHEY, CDR2 SVGAGI. The CDR3 totals 13 residues. This chain's CDR3 is CASSYGSSYGYTF. Here the CDR3 DNA reads TGTGCCAGCAGTTACGGAAGTAGCTATGGCTACACCTTC.

About this clonotype itself: A much larger clone lies one base from this, so it may be a read error. The V gene is TRBV7-9, the J gene TRBJ2-7, with TRBD2 matching 9 bases. CDR3 length: 17 amino acids. Germline-derived CDR1 and CDR2 are SEHNR and FQNEAQ (reference sequence). CDR3 amino acids: CAISPRWESSGIDEQYF. The CDR3 coding sequence is TGTGCCATCAGCCCGCGGTGGGAATCTAGCGGGATCGACGAGCAGTACTTC.

Comments on this clonotype: At one end the junction does not follow the germline gene, possibly because of a read error. V and J are TRBV5-1 and TRBJ1-1; a weak D match, TRBD1 (5 bases). The CDR3 sequence is 13 residues long. CDR1 and CDR2 from the germline V gene are SGHRS and YFSETQ. The CDR3 protein is CASSPNSGTEVFF. The CDR3 DNA reads as TGCGCCAGCAGCCCAAACAGTGGGACTGAAGTTTTCTTT.

About this clonotype itself: At one end the junction does not follow the germline gene, possibly because of a read error. The chain carries TRBV11-2 and TRBJ2-1; 7 bases fit TRBD2. CDR1 is SGHAT, CDR2 FQNNGV, per germline. This CDR3 contains 15 residues. The CDR3 region has the DNA TGTGCAAGCAGCTTTAGCGGGTCACTCGACACTGAGCAGTTCTTC. This sequence encodes CASSFSGSLDTEQFF. Full variable domain (outside the CDR3, taken from reference TRBV11-2 and TRBJ2-1): EAGVAQSPRYKIIEKRQSVAFWCNPISGHATLYWYQQILGQGPKLLIQFQNNGVVDDSQLPKDRFSAERLKGVDSTLKIQPAKLEDSAVYLCASSFSGSLDTEQFFGPGTRLTVL.

With regard to this clonotype: Germline and junction disagree at one end, which may indicate a read error. The V and J genes are TRBV10-3 and TRBJ2-7; no clear D gene. The CDR3 contains 13 residues. Germline lookup yields CDR1 ENHRY and CDR2 SYGVKD. Written as DNA, the CDR3 is TGTACCATCTCCCTCGCGGAGAACTACGAGAAGTACTTC. The encoded protein is CTISLAENYEKYF.

The V gene is TRBV5-4, the J gene TRBJ2-7; 8 nucleotides align to TRBD2. CDR1 is SGHNT and CDR2 is YYREEE in the germline V gene (reference sequence). This CDR3 region has 15 residues. J gave up 5 bases and V 4 bases, and 11 bases lay outside the gene matches. CDR3 amino acids: CASSALGTRGNEQYF. In DNA form, the CDR3 reads TGTGCCAGCAGCGCCCTCGGGACTAGAGGCAACGAGCAGTACTTC.

The chain employs TRBV11-3 and TRBJ1-5; D not resolved. Trimming stripped 4 bases from V and 6 bases from J, with 16 bases between. Germline V lookup: CDR1 SGHNT, CDR2 YENEEA. CDR3 length: 15 residues. CDR3 sequence (DNA): TGTGCCAGCAGCTCAGAACTCGGGGTGGCTCAGCCCCAGCATTTT. As protein: CASSSELGVAQPQHF.